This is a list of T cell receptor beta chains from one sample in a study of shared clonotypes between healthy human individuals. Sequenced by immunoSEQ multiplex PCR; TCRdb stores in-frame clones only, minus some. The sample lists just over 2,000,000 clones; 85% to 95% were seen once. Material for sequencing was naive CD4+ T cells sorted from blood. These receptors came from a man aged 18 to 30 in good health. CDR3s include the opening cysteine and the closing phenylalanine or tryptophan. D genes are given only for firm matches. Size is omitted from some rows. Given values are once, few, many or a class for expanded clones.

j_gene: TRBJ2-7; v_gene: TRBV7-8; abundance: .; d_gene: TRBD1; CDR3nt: TGTGCCAGCAGCACCAAGGGACAGAGCTCCTACGAGCAGTACTTC; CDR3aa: CASSTKGQSSYEQYF
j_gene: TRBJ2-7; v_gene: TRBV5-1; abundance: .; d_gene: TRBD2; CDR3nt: TGCGCCAGCAGCTTAGGGACTAGCGGCGGACCTACCTCCTCCTACGAGCAGTACTTC; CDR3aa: CASSLGTSGGPTSSYEQYF
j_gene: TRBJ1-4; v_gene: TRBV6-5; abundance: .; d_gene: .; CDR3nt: TGTGCCAGCAGTTATATCGGGAATGAAAAACTGTTTTTT; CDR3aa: CASSYIGNEKLFF
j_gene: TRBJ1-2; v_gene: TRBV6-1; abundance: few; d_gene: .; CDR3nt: TGTGCCAGCACCAGGCTCCCTAACTATGGCTACACCTTC; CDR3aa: CASTRLPNYGYTF
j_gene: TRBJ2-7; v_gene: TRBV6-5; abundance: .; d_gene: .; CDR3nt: TGTGCCAGCAGTCAAGAGCTTTACTACGAGCAGTACTTC; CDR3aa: CASSQELYYEQYF
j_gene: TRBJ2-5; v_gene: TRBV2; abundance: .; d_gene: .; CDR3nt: TGTGCCAGCATGTTAGAATCGGGCGAGACCCAGTACTTC; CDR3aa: CASMLESGETQYF
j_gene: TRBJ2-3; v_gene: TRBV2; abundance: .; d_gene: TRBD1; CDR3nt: TGTGCCATCGGCAGGGGGCGGACAGATACGCAGTATTTT; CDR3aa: CAIGRGRTDTQYF
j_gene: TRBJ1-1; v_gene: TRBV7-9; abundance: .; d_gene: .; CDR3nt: TGTGCCAGCAGCTCTCCCGGGACAAAGAACACTGAAGCTTTCTTT; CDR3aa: CASSSPGTKNTEAFF
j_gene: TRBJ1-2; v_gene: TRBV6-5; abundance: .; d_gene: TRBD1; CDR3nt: TGTGCCAGCAGTTATTCCGGGACAGCCTATGGCTACACCTTC; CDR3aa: CASSYSGTAYGYTF
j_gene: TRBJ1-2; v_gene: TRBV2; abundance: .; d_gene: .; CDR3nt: TGTGCCAGCAGTGATCTCCAGGGGACAGGCTACACCTTC; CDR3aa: CASSDLQGTGYTF
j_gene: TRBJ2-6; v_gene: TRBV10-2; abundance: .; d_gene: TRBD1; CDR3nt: TGCGCCAGCAGTCCTGGACAGGGTAGCTCTGGGGCCAACGTCCTGACTTTC; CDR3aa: CASSPGQGSSGANVLTF
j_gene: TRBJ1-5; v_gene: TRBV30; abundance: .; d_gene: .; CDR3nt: TGTGCCTGCGGACAGCAGTCGGGGCCCCAGCATTTT; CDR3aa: CACGQQSGPQHF
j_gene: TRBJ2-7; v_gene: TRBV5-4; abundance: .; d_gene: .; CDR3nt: TGTGCCAGCAGCCTCGAAAGGGAGCAGTACTTC; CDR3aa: CASSLEREQYF
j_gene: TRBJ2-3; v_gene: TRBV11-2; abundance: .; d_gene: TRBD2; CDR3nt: TGTGCCAGCAGCTTAGTAGCGGGAGGCATCACAGATACGCAGTATTTT; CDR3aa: CASSLVAGGITDTQYF
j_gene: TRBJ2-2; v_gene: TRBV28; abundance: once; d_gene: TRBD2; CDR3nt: TGTGCCAGCAGACAATCGGGACTAGGGTTATACACCGGGGAGCTGTTTTTT; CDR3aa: CASRQSGLGLYTGELFF
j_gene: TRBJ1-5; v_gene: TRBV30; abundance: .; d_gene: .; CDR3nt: TGTGCCTGGAGTCGCCCAAGTAGCAATCAGCCCCAGCATTTT; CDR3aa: CAWSRPSSNQPQHF
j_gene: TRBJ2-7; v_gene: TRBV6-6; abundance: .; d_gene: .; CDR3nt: TGTGCCAGCAGGAGCACGGGGGAGCAGTACTTC; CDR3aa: CASRSTGEQYF
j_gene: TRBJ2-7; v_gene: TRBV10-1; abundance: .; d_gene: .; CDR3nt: TGCGCCAGCAGTAACCGACTGGACTCCTACGAGCAGTACTTC; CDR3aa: CASSNRLDSYEQYF
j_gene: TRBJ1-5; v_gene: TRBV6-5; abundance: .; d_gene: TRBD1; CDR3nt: TGTGCCAGCAGACCGGAGACAGGGGGCAATCAGCCCCAGCATTTT; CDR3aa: CASRPETGGNQPQHF
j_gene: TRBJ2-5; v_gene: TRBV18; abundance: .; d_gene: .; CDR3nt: TGTGCCAGCTCACCATTGGCGGTTCAAGAGACCCAGTACTTC; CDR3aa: CASSPLAVQETQYF
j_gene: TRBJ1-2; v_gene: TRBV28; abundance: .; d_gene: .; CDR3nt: TGTGCCAGCAGTTCCTCAGACTATGGCTACACCTTC; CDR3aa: CASSSSDYGYTF
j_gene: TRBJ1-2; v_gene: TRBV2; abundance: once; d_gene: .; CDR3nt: TGTGCCAGCAGTGGGGCCAGACAGGAGTCCTATGGCTACACCTTC; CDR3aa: CASSGARQESYGYTF
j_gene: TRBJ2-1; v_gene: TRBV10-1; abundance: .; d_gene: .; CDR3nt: TGCGCCAGCAGTGAACTCCGACAGGAAGCCTACAATGAGCAGTTCTTC; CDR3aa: CASSELRQEAYNEQFF
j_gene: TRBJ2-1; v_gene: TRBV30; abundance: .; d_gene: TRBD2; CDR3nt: TGTGCCGGGACGAGCGGGACCTACAATGAGCAGTTCTTC; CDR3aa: CAGTSGTYNEQFF
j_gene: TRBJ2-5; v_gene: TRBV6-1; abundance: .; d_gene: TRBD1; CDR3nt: TGTGCCAGCAACCGACAGGGGAGGATGGAAGAGACCCAGTACTTC; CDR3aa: CASNRQGRMEETQYF
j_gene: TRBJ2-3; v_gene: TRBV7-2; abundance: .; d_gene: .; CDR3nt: TGTGCCAGCAGCTTAGTATGGGCGCCAGGAGCCACAGATACGCAGTATTTT; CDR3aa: CASSLVWAPGATDTQYF
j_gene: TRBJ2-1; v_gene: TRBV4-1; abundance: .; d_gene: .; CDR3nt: TGCGCCAGCAGCGCCCCTAGGGTCGGAAATGAGCAGTTCTTC; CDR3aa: CASSAPRVGNEQFF
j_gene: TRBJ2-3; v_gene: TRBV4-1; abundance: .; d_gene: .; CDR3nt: TGCGCCAGCAGCCAAGAAGATGGGAGCACAGATACGCAGTATTTT; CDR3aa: CASSQEDGSTDTQYF
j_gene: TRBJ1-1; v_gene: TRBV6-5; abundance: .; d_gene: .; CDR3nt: TGTGCCAGTTCAAGAGACAGCTTGAACACTGAAGCTTTCTTT; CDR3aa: CASSRDSLNTEAFF
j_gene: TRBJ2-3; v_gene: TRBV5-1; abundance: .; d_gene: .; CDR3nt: TGCGCCAGCAGCTCCGGGACCCTGGGGACAGATACGCAGTATTTT; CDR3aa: CASSSGTLGTDTQYF
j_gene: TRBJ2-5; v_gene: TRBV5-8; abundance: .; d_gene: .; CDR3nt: TGTGCCAGCAGCTTGGGGCAGGGCACCCGCGAGGGCCAGTACTTC; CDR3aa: CASSLGQGTREGQYF
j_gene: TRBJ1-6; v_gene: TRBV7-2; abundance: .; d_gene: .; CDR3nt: TGTGCCAGCAGCTTAAACCCGAGCCGGGGGGGGTCACCCCTCCACTTT; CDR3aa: CASSLNPSRGGSPLHF
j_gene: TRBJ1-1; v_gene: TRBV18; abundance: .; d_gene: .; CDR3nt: TGTGCCAGCTCCGGGGTAATGGGTACTGAAGCTTTCTTT; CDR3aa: CASSGVMGTEAFF
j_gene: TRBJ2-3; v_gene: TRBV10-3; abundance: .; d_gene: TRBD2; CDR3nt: TGTGCCATCAGTGAGGGTTTAGCGGGAGCGGATACGCAGTATTTT; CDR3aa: CAISEGLAGADTQYF
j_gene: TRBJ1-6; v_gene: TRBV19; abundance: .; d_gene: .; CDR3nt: TGTGCCAGTAGAAGGAATGATCCCTATAATTCACCCCTCCACTTT; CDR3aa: CASRRNDPYNSPLHF
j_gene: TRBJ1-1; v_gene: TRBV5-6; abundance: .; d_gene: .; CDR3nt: TGTGCCAGCAGCGGACAGCGTATGGACACTGAAGCTTTCTTT; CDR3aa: CASSGQRMDTEAFF
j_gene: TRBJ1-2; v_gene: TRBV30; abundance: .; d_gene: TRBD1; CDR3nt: TGTGCCTGGTACCGGGACAGGGGGGAAGGCTACACCTTC; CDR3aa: CAWYRDRGEGYTF
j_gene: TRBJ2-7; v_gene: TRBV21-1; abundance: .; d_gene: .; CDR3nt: TGTGCCAGCAGCAAAGGTCACAGGAGGTACGAGCAGTACTTC; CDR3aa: CASSKGHRRYEQYF
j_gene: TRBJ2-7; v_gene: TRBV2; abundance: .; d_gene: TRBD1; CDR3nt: TGTGCCAGCGCCCCCCAGGGGGTATACGAGCAGTACTTC; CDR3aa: CASAPQGVYEQYF
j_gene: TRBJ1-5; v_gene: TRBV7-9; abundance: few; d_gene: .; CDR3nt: TGTGCCAGCAGCGAAGGACAGCATAGCAATCAGCCCCAGCATTTT; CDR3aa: CASSEGQHSNQPQHF
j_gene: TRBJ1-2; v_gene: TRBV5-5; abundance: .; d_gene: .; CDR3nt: TGTGCCAGCACCATGGATACAGGCCGCTATGGCTACACCTTC; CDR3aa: CASTMDTGRYGYTF
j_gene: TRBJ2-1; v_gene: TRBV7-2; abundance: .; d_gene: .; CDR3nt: TGTGCCAGCAGCCGCTCCGGGAGTTGGTTCTTC; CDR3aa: CASSRSGSWFF
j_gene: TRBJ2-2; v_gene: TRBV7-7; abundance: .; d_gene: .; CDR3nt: TGTGCTAGCAGCTTAGAAGGGACCGGGGAGCTGTTTTTT; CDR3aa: CASSLEGTGELFF
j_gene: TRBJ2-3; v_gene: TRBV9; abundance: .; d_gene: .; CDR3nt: TGTGCCAGCAGCGTAGGCGGTCCAGATACGCAGTATTTT; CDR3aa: CASSVGGPDTQYF
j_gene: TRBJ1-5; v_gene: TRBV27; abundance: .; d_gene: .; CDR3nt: TGTGCCAGCAGTTTCGGACAGACTCAGCCCCAGCATTTT; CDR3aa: CASSFGQTQPQHF
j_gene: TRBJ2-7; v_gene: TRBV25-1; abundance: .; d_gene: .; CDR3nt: TGTGCCAGCAGTGAATCCCGTCCTCACAGGGTCCCCTCCTACGAGCAGTACTTC; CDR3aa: CASSESRPHRVPSYEQYF
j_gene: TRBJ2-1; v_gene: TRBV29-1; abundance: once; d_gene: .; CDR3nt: TGCAGCGTTGGTAGGGGGGACGACAATGAGCAGTTCTTC; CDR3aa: CSVGRGDDNEQFF